The 18 T cell receptor beta chains listed next were all sequenced from one sample in a study of blood T cells in healthy people across ages. The authors ran a second PCR of 7 to 11 cycles using a sample-barcoded 5' primer and a J-beta primer mix. TCRdb ran MiXCR on the 5' RACE reads and lists one entry per CDR3 protein. The profile shows 1.5 million to 2 million distinct CDR3 sequences, about 31% of them singletons. The sample taken for sequencing was blood. Receptors were obtained from a woman aged 30 to 39 in good health.

This clonotype was seen a few times. The chain joins TRBV28 to TRBJ2-5; D remains unclear. The length of the CDR3 is 13 residues. The germline V and J ends were trimmed by 6 bases and 7 bases, with 15 bases remaining between them. The germline gives CDR1 MDHEN, CDR2 SYDVKM. CDR3 sequence reads: CASRASIVVTQYF. Written as DNA, the CDR3 is TGTGCCAGCAGGGCCTCTATTGTAGTGACCCAGTACTTC. The full variable domain, rest sourced from reference TRBV28 and TRBJ2-5, is DVKVTQSSRYLVKRTGEKVFLECVQDMDHENMFWYRQDPGLGLRLIYFSYDVKMKEKGDIPEGYSVSREKKERFSLILESASTNQTSMYLCASRASIVVTQYFGPGTRLLVL.

The chain joins TRBV6-5 to TRBJ2-1; 7 nucleotides match TRBD1. Germline V CDR1 and CDR2: MNHEY, SVGAGI. The CDR3 is 14 residues long. Trimming cost V 2 bases and J 7 bases; bases outside gene matches: 5. CDR3 protein: CASSYGSGGNEQFF. The CDR3 DNA reads TGTGCCAGCAGTTACGGGTCAGGGGGTAATGAGCAGTTCTTC.

CDR3 nucleotide sequence: TGCGCCAGCAGCCAGCAGGGTTTCGATGAGCAGTTCTTC. Protein product: CASSQQGFDEQFF. The gene calls are TRBV4-1 and TRBJ2-1; D may be TRBD1 (5 bases). Trimming shortened V by 3 bases and J by 8 bases, and 11 bases separated the two germline ends. There are 13 residues in the CDR3. The germline CDR1 and CDR2 sequences are MGHRA and YSYEKL.

The J gene is TRBJ2-7, the V gene TRBV27; 10 nucleotides match TRBD2. CDR1 MNHEY and CDR2 SMNVEV come from the germline V gene (reference sequence). V gave up 7 bases and J gave up 3 bases; unmatched junction bases: 12. The CDR3 is made up of 16 amino acids. Written as DNA, the CDR3 is TGTGCCAGCACCAAGGGAGCGGGAGGGCCAATCTACGAGCAGTACTTC. It encodes CASTKGAGGPIYEQYF.

V and J are TRBV2 and TRBJ1-2, with 7 bases identical to TRBD1. CDR3 length equals 12 residues. Germline CDR1 is SNHLY and CDR2 is FYNNEI. The junction had 2 bases not matched to a gene; V was cut back by 0 bases and J by 10 bases. Written as DNA, the CDR3 is TGTGCCAGCAGTGAAGCGGGACAGACCTACACCTTC. This translates into CASSEAGQTYTF.

The rearrangement uses TRBV6-5 and TRBJ2-3, with TRBD2 matching over 8 bases. With 0 bases clipped from V and 0 bases from J, the junction kept 8 bases outside the gene matches. CDR1 is MNHEY and CDR2 is SVGAGI in the germline V gene. This CDR3 has 18 amino acids. CDR3 amino acids: CASSYSGVGGRSTDTQYF. The CDR3, as DNA: TGTGCCAGCAGTTACTCGGGGGTTGGCGGGAGGAGCACAGATACGCAGTATTTT.

Details on this clonotype: Since a much larger clone is just one base distant, this may be a read error. This chain uses TRBV4-2 with TRBJ2-6; TRBD1 might be the D (5 bases). This CDR3 is built from 16 residues. CDR1 and CDR2 (germline): LGHNA, YNFKEQ. CDR3 sequence: CASSQSGFKGASVLTF. Here the CDR3 DNA reads TGTGCCAGCAGCCAATCCGGCTTCAAAGGGGCCAGCGTCCTGACTTTC.

The chain recombines TRBV28 with TRBJ2-7; 8 nucleotides line up with TRBD2. This CDR3 has 15 residues. CDR1 MDHEN and CDR2 SYDVKM come from the germline V gene. The junction had 7 bases not matched to a gene; V was cut back by 4 bases and J by 2 bases. For the CDR3, the DNA is TGTGCCAGCAGTTCGAGGACTAGCCCTCCCTACGAGCAGTACTTC. Residues: CASSSRTSPPYEQYF.

V usage is TRBV4-2 and J usage is TRBJ2-1; 9 nucleotides line up with TRBD1. Germline loops: CDR1 LGHNA, CDR2 YNFKEQ. This CDR3 has 18 residues. Trimming at V came to 1 base and at J to 6 bases, leaving 13 bases not matched to a gene. The CDR3 DNA reads TGTGCCAGCAGCCAAGTCTGGGGGCGGGACAGGGTAGGCAATGAGCAGTTCTTC. As protein: CASSQVWGRDRVGNEQFF.

The chain links TRBV13 to TRBJ2-7, with D possibly matching TRBD1 (5 bases). Per germline, CDR1 PRHDT and CDR2 FYEKMQ (reference sequence). CDR3 size: 15 residues. Between the trimmed V and J ends, which lost 6 bases and 3 bases, there was a span of 18 bases. The CDR3 is CASRSGLEADYEQYF. As DNA, the CDR3 is TGTGCCAGCAGATCAGGGTTAGAGGCGGACTACGAGCAGTACTTC.

The V call is TRBV12-3 or TRBV12-4, the J call TRBJ1-6; the match to TRBD1 covers 8 bases. The CDR3 length is 14 residues. With V trimmed by 3 bases and J by 8 bases, 3 bases remained unmatched. CDR3 residues: CASSFDRGYSPLHF. Here the CDR3 DNA reads TGTGCCAGCAGTTTTGACAGGGGTTATTCACCCCTCCACTTT.

This clonotype was detected many times. V gene TRBV10-3 combines with J gene TRBJ2-5, with unresolved D. Between the trimmed V and J ends, which lost 4 bases and 2 bases, there was a span of 5 bases. Germline V lookup: CDR1 ENHRY, CDR2 SYGVKD. The CDR3 is 12 amino acids. CDR3 in amino acids: CAISVDQETQYF. CDR3 sequence (DNA): TGTGCCATCAGTGTCGATCAAGAGACCCAGTACTTC.

The chain is built from TRBV25-1 and TRBJ1-2, with D perhaps TRBD1 (5 bases). Germline V lookup: CDR1 MGHDK, CDR2 SYGVNS. This CDR3 has 13 residues. Trimming shortened V by 5 bases and J by 8 bases, and 15 bases separated the two germline ends. The CDR3 DNA follows: TGTGCCAGCAGTCGGGGACCCGCGGGAGGCTACACCTTC. It specifies CASSRGPAGGYTF.

This clonotype was found a few times. This sequence joins TRBV18 and TRBJ2-4, with 8 bases identical to TRBD1. The DNA end is a closer match to TRBJ2-7, so the J assignment may be wrong. Germline V gene sequence: CDR1 KGHSH, CDR2 LQKENI. CDR3 length: 14 residues. The CDR3 loop reads CASSPGTGGCEQYF. In DNA form, the CDR3 reads TGTGCCAGCTCACCAGGGACAGGTGGGTGCGAGCAGTACTTC.

The chain carries TRBV29-1 and TRBJ2-3, with D tentatively TRBD2 (6 bases). Trimming took 4 bases from V and 2 from J, leaving 19 bases between them. Per germline, CDR1 SQVTM and CDR2 ANQGSEA. There are 16 residues in the CDR3. This chain's CDR3 is CSVAGPKWDSTDTQYF. As DNA, the CDR3 is TGCAGCGTTGCTGGGCCGAAATGGGACTCCACAGATACGCAGTATTTT.

This clonotype was recorded a few times. The rearrangement uses TRBV29-1 and TRBJ1-1, with 7 bases matching TRBD1. V shed 6 bases and J 1 base; nucleotides not matched to a gene: 8. Germline CDR1 reads SQVTM; CDR2 reads ANQGSEA. The CDR3 loop spans 14 amino acids. Written as DNA, the CDR3 is TGCAGCGTGCTACAGGGGATTGGGAACACTGAAGCTTTCTTT. Encoded protein: CSVLQGIGNTEAFF.

This clonotype showed up many times. The chain employs TRBV12-3 or TRBV12-4 and TRBJ2-4; possibly TRBD2 for D (6 bases). Trimming pared 6 bases from V and 8 bases from J, leaving 14 bases between. This CDR3 has 13 amino acids. CDR3 DNA: TGTGCCAGCAGCCCAAAATGGGGGGACATTCAGTACTTC. Translation gives CASSPKWGDIQYF.

This chain connects TRBV27 to TRBJ2-7; weak D call: TRBD1 (5 bases). Germline V gene sequence: CDR1 MNHEY, CDR2 SMNVEV (reference sequence). The CDR3 contains 13 residues. The V gene lost 3 bases and the J gene lost 9 bases, with 15 bases spanning the gap. CDR3 protein: CASSLDTRLVQYF. As DNA, the CDR3 is TGTGCCAGCAGTTTGGACACCCGTTTAGTGCAGTACTTC.